This entry features one T cell receptor (beta chain) sequence. Its antigen is currently not known. Base qualities were left out, and no much larger clone turns up one base away. The sample belongs to a study of shared clonotypes between healthy human individuals (dated by TCRdb to the early 2020s). Some background on the complete study: Three men and a couple of women, aged 18 to 49 years, made up the cohort. For each donor, CD4 naive and CD4 memory were each given three plates, CD8 naive was given two plates, and CD8 memory was given one plate. To estimate repertoire size and how much clonotype sharing occurs between individuals, the study deeply sequenced the blood TCR repertoires of five healthy adults. Libraries were prepared and TCR repertoires were sequenced by different laboratories using diverse techniques, in order to increase sequencing depth and limit assay-specific biases. Leukapheresis yielded between about 0.9 and 9.5 billion PBMCs per donor.

The donors were healthy, HIV-negative adults with no recently reported acute infections or vaccinations. Every donor was a Caucasian adult residing in Nashville, Tennessee, USA. Magnetic negative selection was used to enrich CD4+ T cells, after which naive cells were positively selected on CD45RA and the negative fraction became the memory subset. After blood collection by leukapheresis, PBMCs were isolated using Ficoll-Histopaque density gradient centrifugation and then cryopreserved in the vapor phase of liquid nitrogen. Analytical flow cytometry was used to check the purity and quantity of every magnetically sorted T cell population. Each sorted fraction had its genomic DNA isolated and then quantified by UV absorbance on a Nanodrop 2000c. TCR CDR3 regions were amplified from genomic DNA by multiplex PCR using the deep immunoSEQ assay. For each cell subset, the extracted genomic DNA was distributed evenly across all wells of several immunoSEQ 96-well plates, and each plate served as one replicate. For sorted subsets, each replicate PCR was loaded with around 200 ng genomic DNA, equivalent to about 33,000 T cell genomes. Purified libraries were quantified with a Qubit 3.0 fluorometer, sized on a Bioanalyzer 2100, and re-quantified with the KAPA Library Quantification kit. Each immunoSEQ 96-well plate was sequenced on its own single-read 150-cycle Illumina NextSeq 550 flow cell. Concerning the study's data processing: The immunoSEQ output contained only junctional sequences without quality scores, so filtering could not match that applied to full-length reads. Sequences were annotated with PyIR, a Python wrapper for IgBLAST v1.9, using IMGT germline references to assign V/J genes and CDR3. Reads with weak V/J assignments (E-value above 1e-6), missing CDR3, stop codons, out-of-frame junctions, or ambiguous translated residues were removed. V3J clonotypes were defined as sequences sharing an identical inferred V gene, J gene, and CDR3 amino acid sequence. The percentage overlap between two repertoires was calculated by dividing the number of shared unique clonotypes by the size of the smaller repertoire. Three approaches were used to assess repertoire richness: RTK rarefaction, the Chao1 estimator, and Recon v2.1 estimates of unobserved clonotypes. OLGA was used to compute generation probabilities for all TCRbeta clonotypes that the gDNA method yielded from a handful of donors. As stored in TCRdb, this immuneACCESS dataset retains in-frame rearrangements with V and J assigned. A fraction of the clones does not appear; measured against another copy, unresolved V genes explain less than half of the discrepancy, and the remainder lacks a known reason. V and J calls and clone size are copied from that table; D and trimming were computed from the DNA. For this sample the table gives some 2 million clones, of which 85% to 95% were detected only once. The ten top clones hold 0.1% to 0.15% of the sample.

Study-wide findings and limitations: Only blood was sampled, and tissue TCR repertoires likely differ from those in blood. Across a handful of donors, roughly 5% of naive CD4, approximately 3.6% of naive CD8, around 2.1% of memory CD4, and around 0.4% of memory CD8 clonotypes were shared. Pairwise subsampling led to the expectation that sequencing depth would affect the degree of clonotype sharing among donors. Naive subsets generally had larger estimated clonotype richness than memory subsets. Incomplete sequencing was indicated by rarefaction of sorted-subset datasets, despite the large sequencing depth. Clonotypes shared by all four sorted-subset donors showed higher generation probabilities than non-shared clonotypes. The genetic and exposure-history diversity represented was limited by the small number of donors.

Material: naive CD4+ T cells sorted from blood. The sample's cell subset or site, from its label and the paper: CD45RA+ positively selected. This TCR derives from a man aged 18 to 29 in good health.

The base sequence is TGCGCCAGCAGCCAAGACAGGGGGCTTAGCTCCTATAATTCACCCCTCCACTTT. Protein translation: CASSQDRGLSSYNSPLHF. The chain joins TRBV4-1 to TRBJ1-6; 8 of the junction bases match TRBD1. Germline trimming amounts to 0 bases on V and 0 bases on J, with 4 as the count of junction bases outside the gene matches. There are 18 amino acids in the CDR3, from cysteine to phenylalanine inclusive. The kept DNA is CDR3 alone, 54 bases in frame from the first base. According to the germline V gene, CDR1 reads MGHRA and CDR2 reads YSYEKL.